One and the same sample provided the 27 T cell receptor beta chains below, sequenced in a study of fetal regulatory T cell absence and autoimmunity. The protocol was immunoSEQ multiplex PCR, while the TCRdb copy is restricted to in-frame clones and leaves out a portion. The data contain 95,000 to 100,000 clones, more than 70% of them singletons. The sample consisted of pancreas tissue. The receptors stem from a male donor with IPEX syndrome.

The V gene is TRBV7-9, the J gene TRBJ2-7, with D perhaps TRBD2 (6 bases). Germline CDR1 is SEHNR and CDR2 is FQNEAQ (reference sequence). Trimming pared 4 bases from V and 2 bases from J, leaving 12 bases between. The CDR3 sequence is 14 residues long. The CDR3 bases are TGTGCCAGCAGCTCCGGAGGGAGACCCTACGAGCAGTACTTC. Amino acids: CASSSGGRPYEQYF. The full variable domain, rest sourced from reference TRBV7-9 and TRBJ2-7, is DTGVSQNPRHKITKRGQNVTFRCDPISEHNRLYWYRQTLGQGPEFLTYFQNEAQLEKSRLLSDRFSAERPKGSFSTLEIQRTEQGDSAMYLCASSSGGRPYEQYFGPGTRLTVT.

The chain joins TRBV15 to TRBJ1-2; the match to TRBD1 covers 8 bases. The V segment lost 0 bases and the J segment 8 bases; nucleotides outside the gene matches: 8. The CDR3 covers 15 residues. The germline V gene has CDR1 LNHNV and CDR2 YYDKDF (reference sequence). CDR3: CATSRDLGRGLGYTF. The CDR3 region has the DNA TGTGCCACCAGCAGAGATCTCGGCAGGGGGCTCGGCTACACCTTC.

The chain recombines TRBV2 with TRBJ2-1; the D gene is possibly TRBD2 (5 bases). Germline V gene lookup returns CDR1 SNHLY and CDR2 FYNNEI. CDR3 size: 16 residues. Trimming removed 2 bases from V and 3 bases from J, with 14 bases in between. The CDR3 DNA is TGTGCCAGCAGTGAAATGGAACTAGTTGACTACAATGAGCAGTTCTTC. Translation gives CASSEMELVDYNEQFF.

As regards this clone: A much larger clone differs from this one at a single base, so this may be a read error. Distinct nucleotide sequences in the sample also encode this CDR3. The chain links TRBV5-1 to TRBJ2-1; possible D gene TRBD2, 6 bases. CDR3 length: 15 residues. The germline V gene encodes CDR1 SGHRS and CDR2 YFSETQ. CDR3 protein: CASSLSGGDYNEQFF. In nucleotides, the CDR3 is TGCGCTAGCAGCCTTAGCGGAGGGGACTACAATGAGCAGTTCTTC.

This clone was counted between two and nine times. The CDR3 coding sequence is TGTGCCAGCAGTTTATTCCTGTTTGGGACTGAAGCTTTCTTT. Amino acids: CASSLFLFGTEAFF. The V and J genes are TRBV27 and TRBJ1-1; D is ambiguous. The CDR3 is made up of 14 amino acids. From germline, CDR1 is MNHEY and CDR2 SMNVEV (reference sequence). Trimming shortened V by 1 base and J by 5 bases, and 11 bases separated the two germline ends.

The chain employs TRBV18 and TRBJ1-1; the D is unclear. Trimming removed 1 base at V and 4 bases at J, with 4 bases between. CDR1 is KGHSH and CDR2 is LQKENI in the germline V gene. This CDR3 is 12 amino acids long. The CDR3 loop reads CASSPQGTEAFF. CDR3 DNA sequence: TGTGCCAGCTCACCACAGGGCACTGAAGCTTTCTTT.

CDR3 in amino acids: CASSALTGGYGYTF. DNA for the CDR3: TGTGCCAGCAGTGCCTTGACAGGAGGGTATGGCTACACCTTC. The chain combines TRBV25-1 with TRBJ1-2, with a weak D call TRBD1 (6 bases). Germline V gene data show CDR1 as MGHDK and CDR2 as SYGVNS. CDR3 length: 14 residues. V shed 4 bases and J shed 5 bases, with 14 bases lying between them.

This chain joins TRBV13 and TRBJ2-5; no definite D call. The germline V gene has CDR1 PRHDT and CDR2 FYEKMQ (reference sequence). This CDR3 spans 14 amino acids. The V end was cut by 1 base, the J end by 2 bases, with 8 bases between. The CDR3 here is CASSLEEMQETQYF. The CDR3 DNA is TGTGCCAGCAGCTTAGAGGAGATGCAAGAGACCCAGTACTTC. The full variable domain, its missing parts supplied by reference TRBV13 and TRBJ2-5, is AAGVIQSPRHLIKEKRETATLKCYPIPRHDTVYWYQQGPGQDPQFLISFYEKMQSDKGSIPDRFSAQQFSDYHSELNMSSLELGDSALYFCASSLEEMQETQYFGPGTRLLVL.

The chain is built from TRBV4-2 and TRBJ2-1; 8 bases fit TRBD2. V shed 0 bases and J 1 base; nucleotides not matched to a gene: 11. The V gene's germline CDR1 is LGHNA and CDR2 YNFKEQ. The CDR3 is made up of 19 amino acids. Here the CDR3 DNA reads TGTGCCAGCAGCCAAGAGACTAGCGATCCTTCTGGGTCCTACAATGAGCAGTTCTTC. This sequence encodes CASSQETSDPSGSYNEQFF.

V gene TRBV2 combines with J gene TRBJ1-4; D not resolved. V was shortened by 4 bases and J by 7 bases, with 4 bases between the two germline ends. Germline CDR1 SNHLY, CDR2 FYNNEI. The CDR3 sequence is 11 residues long. Here the CDR3 reads CASSGGEKLFF. The DNA for the CDR3 is TGTGCCAGCAGTGGGGGTGAAAAACTGTTTTTT.

The gene calls are TRBV11-2 and TRBJ2-5, with 15 bases that match TRBD2. V lost 4 bases and J lost 3; bases outside the gene matches: 3. CDR1 is SGHAT, CDR2 FQNNGV, per germline. This CDR3 is built from 16 residues. The CDR3 bases are TGTGCCAGCAGCTCGGGACTAGCGGGAGGAGAAGAGACCCAGTACTTC. Amino acid sequence: CASSSGLAGGEETQYF.

This clone was seen a handful of times. The J gene is TRBJ1-2, the V gene TRBV6-1, with D perhaps matching TRBD1 (5 bases). This CDR3 is built from 15 residues. Looked up from germline, CDR1 is MNHNS and CDR2 is SASEGT. The ends were cut back, 2 bases at V and 3 bases at J, with 13 bases in the middle. DNA for the CDR3: TGTGCCAGCAGTGAATCGAGACAGTTGTACTATGGCTACACCTTC. This gives the protein CASSESRQLYYGYTF.

This clone was seen ten or more times. This chain joins TRBV7-9 and TRBJ1-1, with unresolved D. CDR3 length: 12 residues. Deletions cut 5 bases from V and 7 bases from J, with 11 bases between. The germline V gene encodes CDR1 SEHNR and CDR2 FQNEAQ (reference sequence). The CDR3 nucleotides are TGTGCCAGCAGCCCCAGACTGCATGAAGCTTTCTTT. It specifies CASSPRLHEAFF.

This clone showed up just once. The chain employs TRBV5-5 and TRBJ2-7, with 7 bases fitting TRBD2. Trimming at V came to 6 bases and at J to 2 bases, leaving 8 bases not matched to a gene. The CDR3 is 14 amino acids. Looked up from germline, CDR1 is SGHKS and CDR2 is YYEKEE (reference sequence). The CDR3 sequence is CASTFVAGAYEQYF. The CDR3 region has the DNA TGTGCCAGCACCTTCGTAGCGGGCGCCTACGAGCAGTACTTC.

The rearrangement links TRBV2 to TRBJ2-5; possible D gene TRBD2, 6 bases. CDR1 is SNHLY, CDR2 FYNNEI, per germline. The length of the CDR3 is 20 residues. V lost 4 bases, J lost 1 base, and 28 bases lay in between. The CDR3 sequence: CASSGSFWTISSRGQETQYF. As DNA, the CDR3 is TGTGCCAGCAGTGGATCTTTTTGGACTATCTCCTCTAGGGGCCAAGAGACCCAGTACTTC. The whole variable domain, filled in from reference TRBV2 and TRBJ2-5, reads EPEVTQTPSHQVTQMGQEVILRCVPISNHLYFYWYRQILGQKVEFLVSFYNNEISEKSEIFDDQFSVERPDGSNFTLKIRSTKLEDSAMYFCASSGSFWTISSRGQETQYFGPGTRLLVL.

This chain links TRBV6-5 with TRBJ2-3; unclear D gene. This CDR3 is 15 amino acids long. Germline loops: CDR1 MNHEY, CDR2 SVGAGI. The germline V and J ends were trimmed by 2 bases and 2 bases, with 11 bases remaining between them. The CDR3 coding sequence is TGTGCCAGCAGTTACGGCGCCAGGCCCACAGATACGCAGTATTTT. This encodes CASSYGARPTDTQYF.

J is TRBJ2-3 and V is TRBV13, with D perhaps matching TRBD1 (8 bases). Germline lookup yields CDR1 PRHDT and CDR2 FYEKMQ (reference sequence). CDR3 length: 15 amino acids. The V and J ends lost 5 bases and 4 bases respectively, with 16 bases between them. CDR3 region: CASSPGGQGSDTQYF. The CDR3 DNA reads as TGTGCCAGCAGCCCGGGAGGACAGGGTTCAGATACGCAGTATTTT. Combining the CDR3 with reference TRBV13 and TRBJ2-3 gives the whole variable domain AAGVIQSPRHLIKEKRETATLKCYPIPRHDTVYWYQQGPGQDPQFLISFYEKMQSDKGSIPDRFSAQQFSDYHSELNMSSLELGDSALYFCASSPGGQGSDTQYFGPGTRLTVL.

This clone was observed a single time. The rearrangement links TRBV11-3 to TRBJ2-3; D is possibly TRBD2 (6 bases). The CDR3 consists of 18 residues. CDR1 and CDR2 from the germline V gene are SGHNT and YENEEA. V shed 6 bases and J shed 3 bases, with 25 bases lying between them. CDR3: CASRENTGRLAETDTQYF. The CDR3 region has the DNA TGTGCCAGCAGGGAAAACACGGGGCGATTAGCGGAGACAGATACGCAGTATTTT.

V gene TRBV27 combines with J gene TRBJ1-1, with D perhaps TRBD1 (6 bases). The V gene's germline CDR1 is MNHEY and CDR2 SMNVEV (reference sequence). Between the trimmed V and J ends, which lost 5 bases and 1 base, there was a span of 8 bases. The CDR3 spans 13 residues. The CDR3: CASSQGQNTEAFF. The CDR3 nucleotides read TGTGCCAGCAGTCAGGGACAGAACACTGAAGCTTTCTTT.

The chain is built from TRBV19 and TRBJ2-5, with unresolved D. Trimming pared 7 bases from V and 4 bases from J, leaving 16 bases between. This CDR3 has 14 amino acids. Germline V lookup: CDR1 LNHDA, CDR2 SQIVND (reference sequence). CDR3 loop: CASKNQAPGETQYF. CDR3 nucleotides: TGTGCCAGTAAAAATCAGGCTCCAGGAGAGACCCAGTACTTC.

The chain carries TRBV7-2 and TRBJ2-7, with a weak D call TRBD2 (5 bases). V was clipped by 1 base and J by 0 bases, with 13 bases between them. This CDR3 contains 16 residues. Germline-derived CDR1 and CDR2 are SGHTA and FQGNSA. This CDR3 is CASSLGAGQHSYEQYF. CDR3 in DNA: TGTGCCAGCAGCTTAGGCGCGGGCCAGCACTCCTACGAGCAGTACTTC.

V usage is TRBV5-4 and J usage is TRBJ1-1, with D uncertain. The V end lost 4 bases, the J end lost 7 bases, and 14 bases lay between the germline ends. The length of the CDR3 is 13 residues. The V gene's germline CDR1 is SGHNT and CDR2 YYREEE (reference sequence). The CDR3 nucleotides read TGTGCCAGCAGCGAAGAACAGCAGGATGAAGCTTTCTTT. It codes for CASSEEQQDEAFF. The variable domain in full, completed from reference TRBV5-4 and TRBJ1-1, reads ETGVTQSPTHLIKTRGQQVTLRCSSQSGHNTVSWYQQALGQGPQFIFQYYREEENGRGNFPPRFSGLQFPNYSSELNVNALELDDSALYLCASSEEQQDEAFFGQGTRLTVV.

This chain joins TRBV7-2 and TRBJ2-3; the match to TRBD1 covers 11 bases. The germline CDR1 and CDR2 sequences are SGHTA and FQGNSA. The CDR3 covers 16 residues. Germline trimming cut 5 bases from V and 6 bases from J; bases unmatched to any gene: 10. The CDR3: CASSRPGTGGGDTQYF. The CDR3 nucleotides read TGTGCCAGCAGCCGTCCCGGGACAGGGGGTGGGGATACGCAGTATTTT.

The CDR3 DNA reads TGTGCCAGCAGCCCAGGGACTAGCGGGACGGCCGCCCGCACAGATACGCAGTATTTT. Translated, it gives CASSPGTSGTAARTDTQYF. V usage is TRBV4-2 and J usage is TRBJ2-3, with 13 bases matching TRBD2. The CDR3 consists of 19 residues. The V gene end was trimmed by 4 bases and the J gene end by 1 base; junction bases not matched to a gene: 11. Germline V gene sequence: CDR1 LGHNA, CDR2 YNFKEQ.

This clone has a handful of counts. The chain couples TRBV6-5 to TRBJ1-1; D might be TRBD1 (5 bases). The CDR3 extends over 12 amino acids. Trimming pared 1 base from V and 7 bases from J, leaving 7 bases between. CDR1 and CDR2 (germline): MNHEY, SVGAGI. DNA for the CDR3: TGTGCCAGCAGTTACTGGGGGGGTGAAGCTTTCTTT. Protein sequence: CASSYWGGEAFF.

As regards this clone: Mismatch with germline at one junction end may stem from a read error. This chain uses TRBV5-8 with TRBJ2-7, with D possibly being TRBD2 (5 bases). Germline-derived CDR1 and CDR2 are SGHTS and YDEGEE. This CDR3 contains 8 residues. The CDR3 nucleotides are TGTGCCAGCAGCTGGACTGTCTTC. It codes for CASSWTVF.

Only a few counts were recorded for this clone. The rearrangement uses TRBV10-3 and TRBJ2-2; D is ambiguous. Germline V gene data show CDR1 as ENHRY and CDR2 as SYGVKD. V lost 4 bases to trimming and J lost 6 bases, with 3 bases between them. The CDR3 covers 11 residues. The CDR3 loop reads CAISGSGELFF. Here the CDR3 DNA reads TGTGCCATCAGTGGGTCCGGGGAGCTGTTTTTT.